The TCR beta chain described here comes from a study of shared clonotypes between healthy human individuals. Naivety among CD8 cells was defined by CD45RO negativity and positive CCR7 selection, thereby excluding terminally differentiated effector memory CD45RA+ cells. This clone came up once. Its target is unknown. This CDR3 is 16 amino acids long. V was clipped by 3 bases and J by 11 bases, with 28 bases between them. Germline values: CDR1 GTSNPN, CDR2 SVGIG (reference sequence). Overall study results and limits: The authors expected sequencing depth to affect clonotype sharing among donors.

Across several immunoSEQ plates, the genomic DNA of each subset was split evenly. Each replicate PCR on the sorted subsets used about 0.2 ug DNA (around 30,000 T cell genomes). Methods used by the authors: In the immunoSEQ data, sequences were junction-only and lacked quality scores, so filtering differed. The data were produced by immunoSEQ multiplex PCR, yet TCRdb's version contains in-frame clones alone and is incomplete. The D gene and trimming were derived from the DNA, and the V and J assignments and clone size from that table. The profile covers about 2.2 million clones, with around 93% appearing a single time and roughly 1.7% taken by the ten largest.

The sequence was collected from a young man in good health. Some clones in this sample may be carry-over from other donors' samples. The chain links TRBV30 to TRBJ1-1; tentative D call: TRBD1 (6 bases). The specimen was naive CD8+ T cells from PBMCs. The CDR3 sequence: CAWRGTGPEDWYSAFF. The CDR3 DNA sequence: TGTGCCTGGAGGGGAACAGGGCCTGAGGATTGGTACAGCGCTTTCTTT.